Shown below are 28 T cell receptor beta chains from a single sample sequenced in a study of beta chain bispecific antibodies for T cell cancers. These receptors lack a known antigen. TCRdb analysed the 5' RACE reads with MiXCR anew, one entry per CDR3 protein. The table includes about 20,000 distinct CDR3 sequences, approximately 1.9% detected once. T cells were expanded from blood mononuclear cells for 3 to 4 days with anti-CD3 OKT3 or CD3/CD28 beads. Study-wide points: In these mixed samples, most targeted TRBV reads derived from the leukemia cell line. Versus anti-CD19, anti-TRBV12 exposure cut the TRBV12-3 share of TRBV signal by 97% to 99%.

The starting material was healthy donor T cells cultured with leukemia cells, obtained from a culture containing a bispecific antibody targeting TCR Vbeta12. The source of these receptors is a human donor in good health. Some clones in this sample may be carry-over from other donors' samples.

The table lists this clonotype with many counts. This chain joins TRBV20-1 and TRBJ2-7; D might be TRBD1 (6 bases). Germline assignment: CDR1 DFQATT and CDR2 SNEGSKA (reference sequence). The CDR3 is 11 residues long. The CDR3 sequence: CGGRGTYEQYF. The DNA for the CDR3 is TGCGGGGGCAGGGGAACCTACGAGCAGTACTTC.

The genes are TRBV28 and TRBJ2-5, with a tentative D call TRBD2 (6 bases). The V gene lost 4 bases and the J gene lost 4 bases, with 13 bases spanning the gap. Germline CDR1 reads MDHEN; CDR2 reads SYDVKM. The CDR3 is made up of 14 amino acids. The CDR3 region has the DNA TGTGCCAGCAGTTCCCCTTTGGGGGGAGAGACCCAGTACTTC. Translation gives CASSSPLGGETQYF.

This clonotype is medium-sized by share. V and J are TRBV7-6 and TRBJ2-7, with TRBD1 matching over 10 bases. Germline CDR1 is SGHVS and CDR2 is FNYEAQ. The CDR3 runs 14 residues. The J segment lost 3 bases and the V segment lost 5 bases, leaving 4 bases of the junction unmatched. CDR3 in DNA: TGTGCCAGCAGCCCCGGGACAGGGGACTACGAGCAGTACTTC. Protein: CASSPGTGDYEQYF.

This clonotype was seen repeatedly, ten times or more. The rearrangement uses TRBV4-1 and TRBJ2-3; 12 bases line up with TRBD2. Germline assignment: CDR1 MGHRA and CDR2 YSYEKL. J lost 2 bases, V lost 4 bases, and 13 bases had no gene match. The CDR3 extends over 19 amino acids. CDR3 bases: TGCGCCAGCAGCCCTGGGACTAGCGGGCCTCCAAGGGTCACAGATACGCAGTATTTT. Its translation: CASSPGTSGPPRVTDTQYF.

Ten or more counts support this clonotype. V is TRBV5-1 and J is TRBJ2-1; D not certain. Germline CDR1 reads SGHRS; CDR2 reads YFSETQ. The CDR3 has 14 amino acids. Trimming cost V 4 bases and J 1 base, with 9 bases left between them. The CDR3 spells CASSPDSSYNEQFF. CDR3 bases: TGCGCCAGCAGCCCCGACTCGTCCTACAATGAGCAGTTCTTC.

This clonotype came up many times. The V gene is TRBV29-1, the J gene TRBJ1-4; TRBD1 is a possible D gene (6 bases). Germline V lookup: CDR1 SQVTM, CDR2 ANQGSEA. The CDR3 length is 14 residues. V shed 2 bases and J shed 7 bases, with 14 bases lying between them. The CDR3 region is CSVEMAGVSEKLFF. The CDR3 DNA is TGCAGCGTTGAAATGGCAGGGGTTTCTGAAAAACTGTTTTTT.

There are many counts of this clonotype. The chain carries TRBV10-2 and TRBJ2-7, with TRBD1 matching over 9 bases. J lost 0 bases, V lost 4 bases, and 7 bases had no gene match. There are 16 residues in the CDR3. CDR1 is WSHSY and CDR2 is SAAADI in the germline V gene. The CDR3 DNA reads TGCGCCAGCAGTGTCATGGGGACAGGGAGCTCCTACGAGCAGTACTTC. This translates into CASSVMGTGSSYEQYF.

This clonotype was counted at least ten times. The rearrangement links TRBV28 to TRBJ2-1; TRBD1 might be the D (6 bases). This CDR3 comprises 12 residues. Germline assignment: CDR1 MDHEN and CDR2 SYDVKM. Between the trimmed V and J ends, which lost 4 bases and 10 bases, there was a span of 11 bases. The CDR3 nucleotides are TGTGCCAGCAGTTCTCAGGGGAGAGAGCAGTTCTTC. Translation gives CASSSQGREQFF.

This clonotype was seen many times. The chain has TRBV27 and TRBJ1-1; TRBD1 is a possible D gene (6 bases). Germline values: CDR1 MNHEY, CDR2 SMNVEV (reference sequence). The ends were cut back, 8 bases at V and 3 bases at J, with 16 bases in the middle. This CDR3 has 14 amino acids. CDR3 loop: CASAYYPGDTEAFF. The CDR3 DNA reads TGTGCCAGCGCCTACTACCCAGGGGACACTGAAGCTTTCTTT.

This clonotype was counted many times. This chain uses TRBV6-5 with TRBJ1-4; D unresolved. The CDR3 length is 13 residues. V was shortened by 4 bases and J by 8 bases, with 11 bases between the two germline ends. Germline CDR1 reads MNHEY; CDR2 reads SVGAGI. Here the CDR3 DNA reads TGTGCCAGCAGTTTGTCTGTTGGAGAAAAACTGTTTTTT. Amino acid sequence: CASSLSVGEKLFF.

This clonotype was counted ten times or more. The chain recombines TRBV6-1 with TRBJ1-5, with unresolved D. Germline V CDR1 and CDR2: MNHNS, SASEGT. Trimming cost V 4 bases and J 2 bases, with 6 bases left between them. There are 13 residues in the CDR3. Written as DNA, the CDR3 is TGTGCCAGCAGTGCCGGCGGCAATCAGCCCCAGCATTTT. This encodes CASSAGGNQPQHF.

The table lists this clonotype with many counts. The rearrangement links TRBV7-6 to TRBJ1-2, with unresolved D. Germline-derived CDR1 and CDR2 are SGHVS and FNYEAQ. There are 13 residues in the CDR3. Between the trimmed V and J ends, which lost 3 bases and 3 bases, there was a span of 8 bases. The CDR3 sequence is CASSLGSDYGYTF. CDR3 nucleotides: TGTGCCAGCAGCTTGGGGTCTGACTATGGCTACACCTTC.

As for this clonotype: This clone may be a read error of a much larger clone one base away. This sequence joins TRBV5-1 and TRBJ2-7; a possible D gene is TRBD1 (6 bases). The V gene lost 2 bases and the J gene lost 6 bases, with 12 bases spanning the gap. The CDR3 is made up of 13 amino acids. The germline V gene encodes CDR1 SGHRS and CDR2 YFSETQ. The CDR3 reads CASSFGGASEQYF. CDR3 sequence (DNA): TGCGCCAGCAGCTTTGGGGGCGCCAGCGAGCAGTACTTC.

This clonotype was counted at least ten times. The chain links TRBV4-1 to TRBJ2-7, with a tentative D call TRBD1 (5 bases). The CDR3 sequence is 14 residues long. V was clipped by 4 bases and J by 2 bases, with 12 bases between them. CDR1 and CDR2 from the germline V gene are MGHRA and YSYEKL. CDR3 nucleotide sequence: TGCGCCAGCAGCCTTCTGACAGAAGCCTACGAGCAGTACTTC. It is translated as CASSLLTEAYEQYF.

This clonotype was recorded at least ten times. V is TRBV20-1 and J is TRBJ2-1; D is possibly TRBD2 (6 bases). The CDR3 spans 15 residues. V lost 4 bases and J 6 bases, leaving 19 bases between the germline ends. CDR1 is DFQATT and CDR2 is SNEGSKA in the germline V gene (reference sequence). The CDR3 nucleotides are TGCAGTGCTATGGAACGGAGGGCCGCCCTCAATGAGCAGTTCTTC. Translating gives CSAMERRAALNEQFF.

This clonotype appeared many times. The chain uses TRBV28 and TRBJ2-1; 10 bases are a match to TRBD1. Germline lookup yields CDR1 MDHEN and CDR2 SYDVKM. The CDR3 has 17 residues. Trimming cost V 5 bases and J 8 bases; bases outside gene matches: 15. CDR3 residues: CASSPYPRDRGYDEQFF. CDR3 in DNA: TGTGCCAGCAGTCCGTACCCCCGGGACAGGGGATACGATGAGCAGTTCTTC.

Ten or more counts support this clonotype. This chain joins TRBV7-9 and TRBJ2-5; 10 positions agree with TRBD2. Trimming at V came to 5 bases and at J to 1 base, leaving 7 bases not matched to a gene. CDR3 length: 16 amino acids. Germline-derived CDR1 and CDR2 are SEHNR and FQNEAQ (reference sequence). The CDR3: CASSQRTSGIQETQYF. The CDR3 DNA reads as TGTGCCAGCAGCCAGAGGACTAGCGGTATCCAAGAGACCCAGTACTTC.

This clonotype was recorded at least ten times. The chain joins TRBV27 to TRBJ1-6; no clear D. V gave up 0 bases and J gave up 9 bases, with 9 bases separating them. The CDR3 loop spans 14 amino acids. Germline V CDR1 and CDR2: MNHEY, SMNVEV (reference sequence). The CDR3 sequence is CASSLSGEGSPLHF. The CDR3 nucleotides are TGTGCCAGCAGTTTATCCGGTGAGGGTTCACCCCTCCACTTT.

This clonotype was counted many times. The genes are TRBV4-2 and TRBJ2-7; 9 bases are shared with TRBD2. This CDR3 contains 16 residues. Germline V lookup: CDR1 LGHNA, CDR2 YNFKEQ. V shed 0 bases, J shed 2 bases, and the junction held 5 bases outside the gene matches. Here the CDR3 reads CASSQESASGAYEQYF. CDR3 bases: TGTGCCAGCAGCCAAGAATCCGCTAGCGGGGCCTACGAGCAGTACTTC.

This clonotype was seen repeatedly, ten times or more. The V call is TRBV6-6, the J call TRBJ1-1, with D unresolved. Germline V gives CDR1 MNHNY, CDR2 SVGAGI (reference sequence). The CDR3 covers 17 residues. V was clipped by 4 bases and J by 3 bases, with 21 bases between them. The CDR3 loop reads CASSSHLLGLRDTEAFF. CDR3 nucleotides: TGTGCCAGCAGTTCCCACTTACTAGGATTGAGGGACACTGAAGCTTTCTTT.

This clonotype was counted ten times or more. The chain combines TRBV20-1 with TRBJ1-6, with 9 bases lining up with TRBD1. Germline CDR1 reads DFQATT; CDR2 reads SNEGSKA (reference sequence). This CDR3 spans 20 amino acids. Unmatched junction bases numbered 12, after V lost 0 bases and J lost 0 bases. For the CDR3, the DNA is TGCAGTGCTAGAGACCCCGCGGGGGACAGGGCCTCCTCCTATAATTCACCCCTCCACTTT. This gives the protein CSARDPAGDRASSYNSPLHF.

The genes are TRBV18 and TRBJ2-3; D not resolved. Trimming stripped 0 bases from V and 5 bases from J, with 6 bases between. The germline V gene encodes CDR1 KGHSH and CDR2 LQKENI. The CDR3 runs to 13 residues. CDR3 DNA: TGTGCCAGCTCACCACCGTCGGTAGATACGCAGTATTTT. Its translation: CASSPPSVDTQYF.

This clonotype occurred many times. The V call is TRBV19, the J call TRBJ2-2; no clear D gene. The ends were cut back, 9 bases at V and 3 bases at J, with 11 bases in the middle. Germline V gene sequence: CDR1 LNHDA, CDR2 SQIVND (reference sequence). The CDR3 loop spans 13 amino acids. The CDR3 DNA sequence: TGTGCCAGCAAAGTACGCGACACCGGGGAGCTGTTTTTT. It specifies CASKVRDTGELFF. Full variable domain (remainder filled in from reference TRBV19 and TRBJ2-2): DGGITQSPKYLFRKEGQNVTLSCEQNLNHDAMYWYRQDPGQGLRLIYYSQIVNDFQKGDIAEGYSVSREKKESFPLTVTSAQKNPTAFYLCASKVRDTGELFFGEGSRLTVL.

The table lists this clonotype with many counts. The V gene is TRBV5-1, the J gene TRBJ2-2; 8 bases map to TRBD1. The germline V gene has CDR1 SGHRS and CDR2 YFSETQ. V shed 5 bases and J 3 bases; nucleotides not matched to a gene: 3. This CDR3 has 14 amino acids. Written as DNA, the CDR3 is TGCGCCAGCAGAAAACAGGGGGACACCGGGGAGCTGTTTTTT. This sequence encodes CASRKQGDTGELFF.

This clonotype was counted ten times or more. The chain uses TRBV5-1 and TRBJ2-3, with D possibly being TRBD1 (6 bases). Germline V gene lookup returns CDR1 SGHRS and CDR2 YFSETQ. The V end was cut by 2 bases, the J end by 0 bases, with 16 bases between. The CDR3 consists of 17 residues. CDR3 coding DNA: TGCGCCAGCAGCTTCGAGAGGGGGTCTACTAGCACAGATACGCAGTATTTT. This gives the protein CASSFERGSTSTDTQYF.

The chain joins TRBV30 to TRBJ1-5; weak D call: TRBD1 (5 bases). Germline V lookup: CDR1 GTSNPN, CDR2 SVGIG (reference sequence). V shed 2 bases and J shed 0 bases, with 8 bases lying between them. The length of the CDR3 is 14 residues. CDR3 sequence (DNA): TGTGCCTGGAGTTCGGGGGTTAGCAATCAGCCCCAGCATTTT. Translating gives CAWSSGVSNQPQHF.

The gene calls are TRBV19 and TRBJ2-1; possible D gene TRBD2, 6 bases. Germline values: CDR1 LNHDA, CDR2 SQIVND (reference sequence). V gave up 1 base and J gave up 5 bases, with 9 bases separating them. CDR3 length: 14 residues. The CDR3 loop reads CASSIVWGDNEQFF. CDR3 DNA sequence: TGTGCCAGTAGTATAGTCTGGGGGGACAATGAGCAGTTCTTC.

This rearrangement joins TRBV11-2 to TRBJ2-1; TRBD2 matches 9 bases. From germline, CDR1 is SGHAT and CDR2 FQNNGV. The CDR3 sequence is 17 residues long. The ends lost 5 bases at V and 4 bases at J; junction bases unmatched: 12. CDR3 in amino acids: CASSPRWGGGAYNEQFF. The DNA for the CDR3 is TGTGCCAGCAGCCCCCGCTGGGGCGGGGGGGCTTACAATGAGCAGTTCTTC.